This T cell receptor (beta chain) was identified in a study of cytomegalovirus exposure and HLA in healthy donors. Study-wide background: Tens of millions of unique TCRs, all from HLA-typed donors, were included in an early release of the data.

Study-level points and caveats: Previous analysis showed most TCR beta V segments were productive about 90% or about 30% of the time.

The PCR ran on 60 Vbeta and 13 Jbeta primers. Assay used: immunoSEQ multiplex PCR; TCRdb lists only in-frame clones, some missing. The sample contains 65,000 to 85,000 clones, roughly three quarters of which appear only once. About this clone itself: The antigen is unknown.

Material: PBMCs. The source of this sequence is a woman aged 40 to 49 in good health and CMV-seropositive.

The CDR3 is CASSQSTGAPNTGELFF. The CDR3 bases are TGCGCCAGCAGTCAGTCCACAGGGGCCCCGAACACCGGGGAGCTGTTTTTT. This sequence joins TRBV23-1 and TRBJ2-2, with 7 bases identical to TRBD1. TRBV23-1 is placed among ORFs of uncertain function. CDR3 length: 17 residues. The V gene end was trimmed by 3 bases and the J gene end by 0 bases; junction bases not matched to a gene: 7.